These 4 T cell receptor beta chains were all obtained from the same sample, sequenced in a study of blood T cell repertoires in COVID-19. Sequenced by immunoSEQ multiplex PCR; TCRdb stores in-frame clones only, minus some. This sample has more than 100,000 clones, with just under 85% found just once. The specimen sequenced was peripheral blood. The receptors here all came from a woman aged 50 to 65 with acute or convalescent COVID-19.

The chain is built from TRBV14 and TRBJ1-1; the D gene is possibly TRBD1 (6 bases). The CDR3 runs to 16 residues. CDR1 is SGHDN, CDR2 FVKESK, per germline. Trimming cost V 4 bases and J 5 bases, with 20 bases left between them. CDR3 sequence (DNA): TGTGCCAGCAGCCGCACGCCCAAAGGGGGGGGAACTGAAGCTTTCTTT. Translated, it gives CASSRTPKGGGTEAFF.

The chain joins TRBV29-1 to TRBJ1-1; 8 positions agree with TRBD1. The CDR3 is 13 residues long. V trimming: 6 bases; J trimming: 0 bases; junction bases outside the gene matches: 3. CDR1 is SQVTM, CDR2 ANQGSEA, per germline. The CDR3 is CSVTGDMNTEAFF. In nucleotides, the CDR3 is TGCAGCGTGACAGGGGACATGAACACTGAAGCTTTCTTT.

The chain has TRBV2 and TRBJ2-1, with 10 positions matching TRBD1. The germline gives CDR1 SNHLY, CDR2 FYNNEI. Trimming at V came to 1 base and at J to 6 bases, leaving 3 bases not matched to a gene. This CDR3 has 15 residues. CDR3 in amino acids: CASSEEDRGTNEQFF. The CDR3 region has the DNA TGTGCCAGCAGTGAAGAGGACAGGGGGACCAATGAGCAGTTCTTC.

This rearrangement joins TRBV5-6 to TRBJ1-1; D not certain. CDR1 is SGHDT, CDR2 YYEEEE, per germline. CDR3 length: 15 amino acids. V lost 2 bases and J 3 bases, leaving 14 bases between the germline ends. The CDR3 spells CASSLSGVWDTEAFF. For the CDR3, the DNA is TGTGCCAGCAGCTTATCCGGAGTGTGGGACACTGAAGCTTTCTTT.